This is a list of T cell receptor beta chains from one sample in a study of metastatic and nonmetastatic thyroid tumors. TCRdb used MiXCR to call clones anew from the PCR reads. The sample has some 16,000 clones; approximately 13% are singletons. The sequencing input was tumor tissue. The receptors stem from a female donor with papillary thyroid cancer or a benign thyroid nodule (not recorded which). Some clones in this sample may be carry-over from other donors' samples. The CDR3 runs from the conserved cysteine through the conserved F or W. The D gene is left open where the match is weak. Clone size is shown for a subset of rows, as once, few, many or a class of expanded clone.

J gene,D gene,V gene,clone size,CDR3 protein,CDR3 DNA
TRBJ1-2,NA,TRBV6-1,NA,CASSEASGTNYGYTF,TGTGCCAGCAGTGAAGCGTCAGGAACCAACTATGGCTACACCTTC
TRBJ1-1,NA,TRBV3-1,many,CASSQGGTAEAFF,TGTGCCAGCAGCCAAGGGGGGACTGCTGAAGCTTTCTTT
TRBJ1-2,NA,TRBV7-3,few,CASSFTGGRGYTF,TGTGCCAGCAGTTTCACCGGGGGTCGTGGCTACACCTTC
TRBJ2-3,TRBD2,TRBV6-1,NA,CASSEVSGGAGTDTQYF,TGTGCCAGCAGTGAAGTGAGCGGGGGGGCCGGCACAGATACGCAGTATTTT
TRBJ1-4,NA,TRBV10-2,many,CASTLQAQGEKLFF,TGCGCCAGCACCCTACAGGCACAGGGTGAAAAACTGTTTTTT
TRBJ2-7,NA,TRBV7-9,many,CASSSSYTYEQYF,TGTGCCAGCAGCTCATCTTACACGTACGAGCAGTACTTC
TRBJ1-6,TRBD1,TRBV20-1,many,CSAARQGNSPLHF,TGCAGTGCTGCCCGACAGGGGAATTCACCCCTCCACTTT
TRBJ2-2,NA,TRBV4-1,many,CASSPKAGLGELFF,TGCGCCAGCAGCCCGAAGGCGGGGCTCGGGGAGCTGTTTTTT
TRBJ2-3,TRBD2,TRBV2,NA,CASSELAGSSDTQYF,TGTGCCAGCAGTGAACTAGCGGGGAGCTCAGATACGCAGTATTTT
TRBJ2-3,NA,TRBV6-2/TRBV6-3,few,CASSFGGPTDTQYF,TGTGCCAGCAGTTTCGGAGGGCCCACAGATACGCAGTATTTT
TRBJ2-1,TRBD2,TRBV5-1,NA,CASSLNPSGRWDEQFF,TGCGCCAGCAGCTTAAACCCTAGCGGGAGGTGGGATGAGCAGTTCTTC
TRBJ1-6,TRBD1,TRBV4-3,many,CASSQEGQGDSPLHF,TGCGCCAGCAGCCAAGAGGGACAGGGGGATTCACCCCTCCACTTT
TRBJ2-5,TRBD1,TRBV30,NA,CAGTGNRKKTQYF,TGTGCCGGGACAGGGAATCGTAAGAAGACCCAGTACTTC
TRBJ2-5,NA,TRBV7-9,many,CASSVQGSETQYF,TGTGCCAGCAGCGTTCAGGGATCGGAGACCCAGTACTTC
TRBJ2-2,NA,TRBV7-6,NA,CASSLQEDTGELFF,TGTGCCAGCAGCCTCCAGGAGGACACCGGGGAGCTTTTTTTT
TRBJ2-1,TRBD1,TRBV29-1,many,CSGQGGTGFAQKDEQFF,TGCAGCGGCCAAGGGGGGACAGGGTTCGCCCAAAAGGATGAGCAGTTCTTC
TRBJ2-1,TRBD2,TRBV3-1,many,CASSLGLAEYNEQFF,TGTGCCAGCAGCCTGGGACTAGCGGAGTACAATGAGCAGTTCTTC
TRBJ1-1,NA,TRBV7-9,many,CASSSPGGLNTEAFF,TGTGCCAGCAGCTCCCCCGGCGGTTTGAACACTGAAGCTTTCTTT
TRBJ2-7,NA,TRBV7-2,NA,CASSLAGTASLEQYF,TGTGCCAGCAGCTTAGCGGGGACGGCCTCTCTCGAGCAGTACTTC
TRBJ1-4,NA,TRBV14,many,CASSHGKGGPPTNEKLFF,TGTGCCAGCAGCCACGGTAAGGGGGGACCTCCAACTAATGAAAAACTGTTTTTT
TRBJ1-6,NA,TRBV20-1,many,CSARGGQTNSPLHF,TGCAGTGCTAGAGGGGGACAAACTAATTCACCCCTCCACTTT
TRBJ2-2,TRBD2,TRBV7-3,many,CASSSGGYGELFF,TGTGCCAGCAGCTCCGGGGGGTACGGGGAGCTGTTTTTT
TRBJ2-7,TRBD2,TRBV28,NA,CASSLLGTSGLYF,TGTGCCAGCAGTTTATTGGGGACTAGTGGTCTATACTTC
TRBJ2-5,NA,TRBV20-1,many,CSASARDMGWGTQYF,TGCAGTGCTAGCGCCCGGGACATGGGGTGGGGGACCCAGTACTTC
TRBJ1-1,TRBD1,TRBV20-1,medium-sized,CSARETGQGILMNTEAFF,TGCAGTGCTAGGGAGACCGGACAGGGTATTTTAATGAACACTGAAGCTTTCTTT
TRBJ2-3,TRBD2,TRBV9,many,CASSVTGTSGTHTQYF,TGTGCCAGCAGCGTAACCGGGACTAGCGGGACACATACGCAGTATTTT
TRBJ2-1,NA,TRBV24-1,many,CATSASWEQFF,TGTGCCACCAGTGCCAGCTGGGAGCAGTTCTTC
TRBJ2-2,TRBD1,TRBV6-1,many,CASARQGAGELFF,TGTGCCAGCGCCCGACAGGGGGCCGGGGAGCTGTTTTTT
TRBJ2-5,NA,TRBV19,many,CASSIHGQETQYF,TGTGCCAGCAGTATACACGGCCAAGAGACCCAGTACTTC
TRBJ2-3,NA,TRBV12-3/TRBV12-4,many,CASSLVSDTQYF,TGTGCCAGCAGTTTAGTTTCAGATACGCAGTATTTT
TRBJ2-2,NA,TRBV5-1,medium-sized,CASSPTPQQLNTGELFF,TGCGCCAGCAGCCCAACCCCCCAACAATTGAACACCGGGGAGCTGTTTTTT